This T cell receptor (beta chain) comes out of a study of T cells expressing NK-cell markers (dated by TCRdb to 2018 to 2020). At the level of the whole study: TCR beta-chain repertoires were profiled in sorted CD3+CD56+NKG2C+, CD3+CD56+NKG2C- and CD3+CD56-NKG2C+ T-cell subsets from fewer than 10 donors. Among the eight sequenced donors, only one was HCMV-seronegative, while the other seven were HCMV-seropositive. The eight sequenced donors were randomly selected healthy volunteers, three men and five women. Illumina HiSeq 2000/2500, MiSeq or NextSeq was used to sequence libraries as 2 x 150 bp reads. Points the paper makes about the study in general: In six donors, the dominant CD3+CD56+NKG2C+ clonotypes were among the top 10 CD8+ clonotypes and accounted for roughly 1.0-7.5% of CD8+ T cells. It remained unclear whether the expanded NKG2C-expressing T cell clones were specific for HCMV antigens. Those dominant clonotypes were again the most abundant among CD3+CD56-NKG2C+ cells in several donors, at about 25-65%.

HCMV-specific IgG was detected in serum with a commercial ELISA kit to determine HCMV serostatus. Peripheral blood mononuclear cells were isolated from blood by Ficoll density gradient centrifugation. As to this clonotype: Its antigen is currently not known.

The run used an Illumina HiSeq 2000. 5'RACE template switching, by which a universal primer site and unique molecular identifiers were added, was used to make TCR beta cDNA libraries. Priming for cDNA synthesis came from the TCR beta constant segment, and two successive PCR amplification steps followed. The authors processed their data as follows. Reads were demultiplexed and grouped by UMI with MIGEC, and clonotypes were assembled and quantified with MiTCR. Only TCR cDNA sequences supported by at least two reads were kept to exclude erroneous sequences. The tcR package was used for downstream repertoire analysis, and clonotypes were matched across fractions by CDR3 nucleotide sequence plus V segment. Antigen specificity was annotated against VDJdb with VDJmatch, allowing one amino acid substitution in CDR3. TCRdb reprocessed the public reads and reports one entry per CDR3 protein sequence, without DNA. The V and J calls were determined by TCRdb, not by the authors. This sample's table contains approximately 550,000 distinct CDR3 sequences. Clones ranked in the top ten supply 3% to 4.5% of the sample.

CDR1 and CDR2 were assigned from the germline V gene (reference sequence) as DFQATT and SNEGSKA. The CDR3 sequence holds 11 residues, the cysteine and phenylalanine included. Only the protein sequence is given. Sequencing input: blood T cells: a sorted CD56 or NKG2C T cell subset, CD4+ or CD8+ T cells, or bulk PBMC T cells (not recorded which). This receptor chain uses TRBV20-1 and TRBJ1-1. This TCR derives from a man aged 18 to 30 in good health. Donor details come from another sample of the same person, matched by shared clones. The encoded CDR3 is CSASLNTEAFF.